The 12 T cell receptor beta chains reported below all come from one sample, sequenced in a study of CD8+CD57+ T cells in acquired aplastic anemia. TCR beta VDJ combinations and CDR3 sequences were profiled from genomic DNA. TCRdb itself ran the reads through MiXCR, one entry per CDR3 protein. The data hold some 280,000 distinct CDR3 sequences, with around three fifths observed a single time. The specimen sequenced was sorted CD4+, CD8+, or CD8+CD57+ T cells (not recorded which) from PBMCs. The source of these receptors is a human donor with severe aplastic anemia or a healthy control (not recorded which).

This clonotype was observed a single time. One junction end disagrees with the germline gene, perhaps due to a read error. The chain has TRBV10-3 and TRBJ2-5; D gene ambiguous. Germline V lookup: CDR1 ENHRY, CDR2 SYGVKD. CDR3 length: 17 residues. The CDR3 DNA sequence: TGTGCCAGCAGTTCACGGGTCCGTATCCGCAAACCGGAGACCCAATACTTC. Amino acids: CASSSRVRIRKPETQYF.

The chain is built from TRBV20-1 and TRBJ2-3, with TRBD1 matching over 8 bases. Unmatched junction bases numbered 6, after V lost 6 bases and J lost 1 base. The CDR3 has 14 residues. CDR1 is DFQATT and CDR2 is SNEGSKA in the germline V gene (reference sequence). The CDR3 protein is CSAAQGGGTDTQYF. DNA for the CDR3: TGCAGTGCGGCACAGGGGGGTGGCACAGATACGCAGTATTTT.

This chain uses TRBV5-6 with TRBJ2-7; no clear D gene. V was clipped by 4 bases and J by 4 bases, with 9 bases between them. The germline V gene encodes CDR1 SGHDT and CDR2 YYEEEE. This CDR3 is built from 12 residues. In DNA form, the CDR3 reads TGTGCCAGCAGCCAAGGTGATTACGAGCAGTACTTC. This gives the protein CASSQGDYEQYF.

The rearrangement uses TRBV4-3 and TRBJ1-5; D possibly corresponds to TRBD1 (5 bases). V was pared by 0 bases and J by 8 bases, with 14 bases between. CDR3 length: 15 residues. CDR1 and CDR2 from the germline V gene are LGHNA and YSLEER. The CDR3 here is CASSQDRAATEPQHF. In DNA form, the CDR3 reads TGCGCCAGCAGCCAAGACAGGGCGGCCACTGAGCCCCAGCATTTT.

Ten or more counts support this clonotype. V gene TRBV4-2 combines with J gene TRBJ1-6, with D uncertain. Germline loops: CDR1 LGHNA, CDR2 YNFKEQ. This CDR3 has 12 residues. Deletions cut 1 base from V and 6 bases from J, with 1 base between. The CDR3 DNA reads TGTGCCAGCAGCCAAGTTAATTCACCCCTCCACTTT. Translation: CASSQVNSPLHF.

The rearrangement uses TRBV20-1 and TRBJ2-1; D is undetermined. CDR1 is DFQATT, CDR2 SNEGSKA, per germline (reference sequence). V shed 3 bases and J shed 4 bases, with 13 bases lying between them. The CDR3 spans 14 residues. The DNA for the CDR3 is TGCAGTGCTAGGCCGGGCTCCAAATACAATGAGCAGTTCTTC. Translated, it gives CSARPGSKYNEQFF.

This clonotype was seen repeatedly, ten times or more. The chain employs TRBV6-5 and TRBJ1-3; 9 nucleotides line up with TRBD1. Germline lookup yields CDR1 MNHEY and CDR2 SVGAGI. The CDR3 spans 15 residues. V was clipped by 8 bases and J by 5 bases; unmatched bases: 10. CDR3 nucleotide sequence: TGTGCCAGCGGCCCACAGGGGGCTCATAGAAACACCATATATTTT. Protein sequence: CASGPQGAHRNTIYF.

The CDR3 spells CASSGTLFQEQYF. Here the CDR3 DNA reads TGTGCCAGCAGTGGGACACTTTTTCAGGAGCAGTACTTC. The V gene is TRBV6-5, the J gene TRBJ2-7, with D possibly matching TRBD1 (6 bases). CDR1 MNHEY and CDR2 SVGAGI come from the germline V gene. V lost 5 bases to trimming and J lost 7 bases, with 15 bases between them. The CDR3 loop spans 13 amino acids.

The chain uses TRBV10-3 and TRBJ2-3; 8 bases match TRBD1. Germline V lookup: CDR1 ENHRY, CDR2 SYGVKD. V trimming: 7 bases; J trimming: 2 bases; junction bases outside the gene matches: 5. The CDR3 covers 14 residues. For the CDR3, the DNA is TGTGCCATCACTCAGGGGGCTGACACAGATACGCAGTATTTT. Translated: CAITQGADTDTQYF.

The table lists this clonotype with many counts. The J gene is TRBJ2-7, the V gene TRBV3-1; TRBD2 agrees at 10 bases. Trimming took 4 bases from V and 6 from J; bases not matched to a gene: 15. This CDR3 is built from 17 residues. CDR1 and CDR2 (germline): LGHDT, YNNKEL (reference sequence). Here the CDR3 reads CASSPQWVLAGAREQYF. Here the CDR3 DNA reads TGTGCCAGCAGCCCCCAATGGGTCCTAGCGGGGGCTCGCGAGCAGTACTTC.

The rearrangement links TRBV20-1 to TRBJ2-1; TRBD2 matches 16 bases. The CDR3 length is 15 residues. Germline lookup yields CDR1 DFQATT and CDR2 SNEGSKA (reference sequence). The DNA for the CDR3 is TGCAGCTTCTTGCTCGGGACTAGCGGGAGGGGTGAGCAGTTCTTC. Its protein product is CSFLLGTSGRGEQFF.

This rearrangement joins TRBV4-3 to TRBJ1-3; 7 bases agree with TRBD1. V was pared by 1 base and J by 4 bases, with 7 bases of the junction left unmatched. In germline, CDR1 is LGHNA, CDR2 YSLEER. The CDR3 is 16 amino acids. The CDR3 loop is CASSQGEGAGGNTIYF. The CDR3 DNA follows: TGCGCCAGCAGCCAAGGAGAGGGGGCAGGAGGAAACACCATATATTTT.